This T cell receptor beta chain was sequenced in a study of T cell responses to AZD1222 COVID-19 vaccine. Study results and caveats: Repertoire samples came only from after the peak T cell response.

A remark on this clone: Its antigen is currently unknown. Additional DNA sequences in this sample encode the identical CDR3.

Measured with immunoSEQ multiplex PCR; TCRdb has only the in-frame clones, and not every one. Of around 120,000 clones in the sample, about nine tenths are singletons; the top ten hold about 7%. CDR1 is KGHSH and CDR2 is LQKENI in the germline V gene. V lost 6 bases, J lost 4 bases, and 7 bases stayed unmatched. This CDR3 is 15 amino acids long. The receptor comes from an adult in good health. Sample: peripheral blood, taken on day 0 of AZD1222 vaccination. This chain joins TRBV18 and TRBJ2-1, with TRBD1 matching 9 bases. For the CDR3, the DNA is TGTGCCAGCTCCCCCGGGACAGGGTCATACAATGAGCAGTTCTTC. Amino acid sequence: CASSPGTGSYNEQFF.